This TCR beta chain was recorded in a study of cytotoxic CD8 clonotypes in ibrutinib-treated CLL. The V gene's germline CDR1 is SGHAT and CDR2 FQNNGV. This CDR3 is built from 13 residues. The germline V and J ends were trimmed by 1 base and 1 base, with 4 bases remaining between them. Sequencing used immunoSEQ multiplex PCR; TCRdb keeps in-frame clones, though not all of them. Among about 310,000 clones listed, about 77% were seen once. This receptor was taken from a human donor with chronic lymphocytic leukemia. The V and J genes are TRBV11-2 and TRBJ1-1; no definite D call. The source was PBMCs, collected before ibrutinib treatment. CDR3 DNA sequence: TGTGCCAGCAGCTTAGGAACGAACACTGAAGCTTTCTTT. Translated: CASSLGTNTEAFF.